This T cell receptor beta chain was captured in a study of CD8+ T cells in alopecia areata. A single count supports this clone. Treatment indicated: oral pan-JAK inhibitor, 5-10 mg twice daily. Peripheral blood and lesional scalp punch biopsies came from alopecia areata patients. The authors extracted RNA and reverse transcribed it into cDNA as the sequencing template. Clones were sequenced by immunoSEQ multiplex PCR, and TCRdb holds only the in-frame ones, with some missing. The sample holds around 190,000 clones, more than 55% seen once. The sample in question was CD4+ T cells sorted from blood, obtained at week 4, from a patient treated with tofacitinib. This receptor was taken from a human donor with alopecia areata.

The CDR3 sequence: CASSLVEPQYF. CDR3 coding DNA: TGTGCCAGCAGCTTAGTCGAACCGCAGTACTTC. The genes are TRBV11-2 and TRBJ2-7; D remains ambiguous. The V and J ends lost 1 base and 9 bases respectively, with 7 bases between them. Germline CDR1 SGHAT, CDR2 FQNNGV. The CDR3 contains 11 residues.